The 3 T cell receptor beta chains below come from one sample, sequenced in a study of cytomegalovirus exposure and HLA in healthy donors. Only in-frame clones appear in the TCRdb table, and some are missing; sequencing was by immunoSEQ multiplex PCR. Here the sample spans 260,000 or so clones, roughly 90% being singletons. What was sequenced was PBMCs. The receptors were gathered from a woman aged 18-30 years in good health and CMV-seronegative.

Comment on this clone: Different DNA sequences within this sample yield the same CDR3. CDR3 sequence reads: CASSLRGSGNTIYF. In nucleotides, the CDR3 is TGTGCCAGCAGTTTACGGGGCTCTGGAAACACCATATATTTT. The chain employs TRBV28 and TRBJ1-3, with D hard to call. The CDR3 sequence is 14 residues long. Trimming removed 2 bases from V and 0 bases from J, with 5 bases in between. CDR1 and CDR2 from the germline V gene are MDHEN and SYDVKM.

The J gene is TRBJ1-4, the V gene TRBV29-1; possibly TRBD1 for D (6 bases). V was clipped by 7 bases and J by 7 bases, with 16 bases between them. Germline CDR1 is SQVTM and CDR2 is ANQGSEA. CDR3 length: 13 residues. The DNA for the CDR3 is TGCAGCGGGTCGGCAGGGGTGGGTGAAAAACTGTTTTTT. It specifies CSGSAGVGEKLFF.

This chain uses TRBV11-2 with TRBJ1-5, with D perhaps TRBD1 (5 bases). Germline CDR1 is SGHAT and CDR2 is FQNNGV. Trimming took off 5 bases at V and 5 bases at J, with 16 bases between the two ends. The CDR3 length is 15 residues. CDR3 in amino acids: CASSPTGGQDQPQHF. The CDR3 DNA reads as TGTGCCAGCAGCCCGACCGGGGGTCAGGATCAGCCCCAGCATTTT. The full variable domain, with the rest looked up from reference TRBV11-2 and TRBJ1-5, is EAGVAQSPRYKIIEKRQSVAFWCNPISGHATLYWYQQILGQGPKLLIQFQNNGVVDDSQLPKDRFSAERLKGVDSTLKIQPAKLEDSAVYLCASSPTGGQDQPQHFGDGTRLSIL.